This T cell receptor (beta chain) comes out of a study of Graves' ophthalmopathy and Graves' hyperthyroidism. This clonotype came up many times. What it recognizes is unknown. Researchers took RNA transcripts and amplified TCR beta CDR3 regions from them. HTBI primers primed a first-round RT-PCR, and a second-round multiplex PCR followed. TCRdb reprocessed the multiplex PCR reads with MiXCR, giving one entry per CDR3 protein. Among under 350,000 distinct CDR3 sequences listed, roughly 15% were seen once. Germline V gene sequence: CDR1 SGHTA, CDR2 FQGTGA. The CDR3 is 13 amino acids. With 5 bases removed from V and 1 base from J, the gap between germline ends came to 8 bases. The study's findings and limits: The model predicted ophthalmopathy progression with about 69% sensitivity and approximately 72% specificity.

Each donor who had ophthalmopathy showed moderate-to-severe activity, a CAS of ≥3, a NOSPECS of ≥4, and a duration under 3 months. Clinical symptoms, serum thyroxine, TRAb, thyroid ultrasound and orbital computed tomography determined diagnosis. Sequencing was performed on peripheral blood. The chain combines TRBV7-3 with TRBJ1-1; unclear D gene. The receptor's source is an adult man with Graves' ophthalmopathy. The chain's CDR3 is CASSQESNTEAFF. The CDR3 coding sequence is TGTGCCAGCAGCCAGGAGTCGAACACTGAAGCTTTCTTT.